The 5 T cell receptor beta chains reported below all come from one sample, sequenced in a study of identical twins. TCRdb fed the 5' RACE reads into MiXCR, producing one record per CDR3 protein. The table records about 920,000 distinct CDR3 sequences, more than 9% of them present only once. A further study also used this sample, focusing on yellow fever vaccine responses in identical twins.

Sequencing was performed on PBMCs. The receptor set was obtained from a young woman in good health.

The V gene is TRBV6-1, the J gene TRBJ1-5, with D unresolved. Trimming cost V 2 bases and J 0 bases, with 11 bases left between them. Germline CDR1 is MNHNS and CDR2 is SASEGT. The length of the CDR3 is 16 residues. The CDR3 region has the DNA TGTGCCAGCAGTGAAATGGGGTCGTATAGCAATCAGCCCCAGCATTTT. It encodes CASSEMGSYSNQPQHF.

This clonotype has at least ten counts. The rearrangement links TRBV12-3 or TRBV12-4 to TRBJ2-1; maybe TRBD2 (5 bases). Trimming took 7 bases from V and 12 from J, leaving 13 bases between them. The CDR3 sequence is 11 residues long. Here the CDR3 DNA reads TGTGCCAGCAAAATCGCGGGTCGGCAGTTCTTC. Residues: CASKIAGRQFF.

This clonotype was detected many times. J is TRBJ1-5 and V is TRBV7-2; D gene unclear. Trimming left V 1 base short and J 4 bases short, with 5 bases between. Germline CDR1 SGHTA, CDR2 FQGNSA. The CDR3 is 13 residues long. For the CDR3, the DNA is TGTGCCAGCAGCTTAGATCTGAATCAGCCCCAGCATTTT. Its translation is CASSLDLNQPQHF.

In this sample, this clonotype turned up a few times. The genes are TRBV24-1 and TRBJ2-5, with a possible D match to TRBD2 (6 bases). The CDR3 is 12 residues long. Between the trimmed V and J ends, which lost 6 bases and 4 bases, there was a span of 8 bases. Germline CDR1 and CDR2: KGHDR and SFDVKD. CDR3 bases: TGTGCCACCAGTAAGGGAGGAGAGACCCAGTACTTC. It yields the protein CATSKGGETQYF.

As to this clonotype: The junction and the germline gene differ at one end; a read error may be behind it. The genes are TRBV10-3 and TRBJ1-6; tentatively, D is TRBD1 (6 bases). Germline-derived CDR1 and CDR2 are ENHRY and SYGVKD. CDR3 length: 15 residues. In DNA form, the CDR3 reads TGTGCCATCAGTGACAGGGGCTCCCATAATTCACCCCTCCACTTT. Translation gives CAISDRGSHNSPLHF.